Below, 8 T cell receptor beta chains from the same sample are listed, as sequenced in a study of blood T cell repertoires in COVID-19. TCRdb's copy holds only in-frame clones and misses some; the assay was immunoSEQ multiplex PCR. The repertoire holds about 120,000 clones, with around 78% as singletons. Sequencing was carried out using peripheral blood. The receptors derive from a man in his 70s with acute or convalescent COVID-19.

The genes are TRBV4-2 and TRBJ2-1, with 7 bases identical to TRBD2. The V and J ends lost 2 bases and 5 bases, in that order; junction bases with no gene match: 9. The CDR3 runs to 16 residues. Germline CDR1 and CDR2: LGHNA and YNFKEQ. The CDR3 DNA is TGTGCCAGCAGCCAAATCGGGGGGTACGTCCACAATGAGCAGTTCTTC. Its protein is CASSQIGGYVHNEQFF.

A single count supports this clone. The chain's CDR3 is CATSDFGEGNQPQHF. The CDR3 DNA reads as TGTGCCACCAGTGATTTCGGGGAGGGCAATCAGCCCCAGCATTTT. This rearrangement joins TRBV24-1 to TRBJ1-5; D uncertain. The CDR3 spans 15 residues. Looked up from germline, CDR1 is KGHDR and CDR2 is SFDVKD. V was shortened by 1 base and J by 2 bases, with 8 bases between the two germline ends.

This chain links TRBV5-1 with TRBJ1-5; 9 bases agree with TRBD1. The CDR3 runs 15 residues. CDR1 and CDR2 (germline): SGHRS, YFSETQ. With 5 bases clipped from V and 1 base from J, the junction kept 4 bases outside the gene matches. The CDR3 loop is CASRQGQGSNQPQHF. The CDR3 DNA sequence: TGCGCCAGCAGACAGGGACAGGGAAGCAATCAGCCCCAGCATTTT.

The chain links TRBV5-1 to TRBJ2-1, with 9 bases identical to TRBD2. This CDR3 contains 15 residues. Germline V gives CDR1 SGHRS, CDR2 YFSETQ. The trim removed 3 bases at V and 3 bases at J, leaving 4 bases unmatched. The CDR3 loop reads CASSSGLANYNEQFF. The CDR3 DNA sequence: TGCGCCAGCAGCTCCGGACTAGCGAACTACAATGAGCAGTTCTTC. Supplemented by reference TRBV5-1 and TRBJ2-1, the full variable domain reads KAGVTQTPRYLIKTRGQQVTLSCSPISGHRSVSWYQQTPGQGLQFLFEYFSETQRNKGNFPGRFSGRQFSNSRSEMNVSTLELGDSALYLCASSSGLANYNEQFFGPGTRLTVL.

This clone was picked up a small number of times. The chain carries TRBV4-3 and TRBJ1-5, with 7 nucleotides matching TRBD1. CDR1 and CDR2 from the germline V gene are LGHNA and YSLEER. V trimming: 0 bases; J trimming: 3 bases; junction bases outside the gene matches: 2. This CDR3 comprises 15 residues. CDR3 in amino acids: CASSQDRGDNQPQHF. The CDR3 DNA reads as TGCGCCAGCAGCCAAGACAGGGGGGACAATCAGCCCCAGCATTTT.

V and J are TRBV19 and TRBJ2-7; D ambiguous. Trimming took 3 bases from V and 6 from J, leaving 12 bases between them. Per germline, CDR1 LNHDA and CDR2 SQIVND (reference sequence). This CDR3 comprises 13 residues. The CDR3 loop reads CASSMGNRAEQYF. CDR3 coding DNA: TGTGCCAGTAGTATGGGCAACAGAGCCGAGCAGTACTTC.

The chain joins TRBV19 to TRBJ2-2; D perhaps matches TRBD2 (7 bases). The germline CDR1 and CDR2 sequences are LNHDA and SQIVND (reference sequence). V was clipped by 3 bases and J by 6 bases, with 14 bases between them. The CDR3 loop spans 15 amino acids. The CDR3 coding sequence is TGTGCCAGTAGTATTCTGGCGGGGGCTTCCGGGGAGCTGTTTTTT. It is translated as CASSILAGASGELFF.

The rearrangement uses TRBV7-2 and TRBJ2-2; 10 bases are a match to TRBD2. Germline CDR1 is SGHTA and CDR2 is FQGNSA. The V and J ends lost 8 bases and 5 bases, in that order; junction bases with no gene match: 11. There are 16 residues in the CDR3. The CDR3 reads CASGFVAGGDTGELFF. The CDR3 DNA reads as TGTGCCAGCGGTTTCGTAGCGGGGGGTGATACCGGGGAGCTGTTTTTT.